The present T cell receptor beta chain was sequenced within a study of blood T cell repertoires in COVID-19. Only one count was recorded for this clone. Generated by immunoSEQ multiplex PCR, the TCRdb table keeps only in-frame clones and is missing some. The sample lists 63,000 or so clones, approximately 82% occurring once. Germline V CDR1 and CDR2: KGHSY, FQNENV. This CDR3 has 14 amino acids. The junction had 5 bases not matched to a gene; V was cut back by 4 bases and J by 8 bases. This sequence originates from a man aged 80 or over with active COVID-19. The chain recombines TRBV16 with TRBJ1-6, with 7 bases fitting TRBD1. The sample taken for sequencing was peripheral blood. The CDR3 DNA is TGTGCCAGCAGCCGACAGGGTTCTGATTCACCCCTCCACTTT. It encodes CASSRQGSDSPLHF.